The rows below give T cell receptor beta chains drawn from one sample of a study of cytomegalovirus exposure and HLA in healthy donors. TCRdb keeps only in-frame clones here, not all; method: immunoSEQ multiplex PCR. The sample has approximately 51,000 clones, and its top ten clones hold about 24%. The sequenced sample was PBMCs. These receptors were collected from a man aged 35 to 55 in good health and CMV-seropositive. CDR3s include the opening cysteine and the closing phenylalanine or tryptophan. The order of the fields is CDR3 protein, CDR3 DNA, V gene, J gene, D gene. A D gene is named only where the DNA matches it firmly.

CDR3 protein: CAWSTGYGGNTIYF; CDR3 DNA: TGTGCCTGGAGTACAGGGTATGGTGGAAACACCATATATTTT; V gene: TRBV30; J gene: TRBJ1-3; D gene: .
CDR3 protein: CASSPPEGVETQYF; CDR3 DNA: TGTGCCAGCAGCCCCCCTGAGGGCGTGGAGACCCAGTACTTC; V gene: TRBV7-9; J gene: TRBJ2-5; D gene: .
CDR3 protein: CASSPRLASSYNEQFF; CDR3 DNA: TGTGCCAGCAGCCCTAGACTAGCGAGCTCCTACAATGAGCAGTTCTTC; V gene: TRBV9; J gene: TRBJ2-1; D gene: TRBD2
CDR3 protein: CASSTGTGDWGYTF; CDR3 DNA: TGTGCCAGCAGTACCGGGACAGGGGATTGGGGCTACACCTTC; V gene: TRBV9; J gene: TRBJ1-2; D gene: TRBD1
CDR3 protein: CASSWGGQGEKLFF; CDR3 DNA: TGCGCCAGCAGCTGGGGGGGACAGGGGGAAAAACTGTTTTTT; V gene: TRBV5-1; J gene: TRBJ1-4; D gene: TRBD1
CDR3 protein: CASSVGPSGSDTQYF; CDR3 DNA: TGTGCCAGCAGCGTAGGGCCTAGCGGGTCAGATACGCAGTATTTT; V gene: TRBV9; J gene: TRBJ2-3; D gene: TRBD2
CDR3 protein: CASEGANGELFF; CDR3 DNA: TGTGCCAGTGAGGGGGCAAACGGGGAGCTGTTTTTT; V gene: TRBV11-3; J gene: TRBJ2-2; D gene: TRBD1
CDR3 protein: CASSPLETGVNYGYTF; CDR3 DNA: TGTGCCAGCTCACCACTCGAGACAGGGGTTAACTATGGCTACACCTTC; V gene: TRBV18; J gene: TRBJ1-2; D gene: TRBD1
CDR3 protein: CASSAGTSGIYEQYF; CDR3 DNA: TGCGCCAGCAGCGCCGGGACTAGCGGGATCTACGAGCAGTACTTC; V gene: TRBV5-1; J gene: TRBJ2-7; D gene: TRBD2
CDR3 protein: CASSPGTEQETQYF; CDR3 DNA: TGTGCCAGCAGTCCCGGGACAGAACAAGAGACCCAGTACTTC; V gene: TRBV6-1; J gene: TRBJ2-5; D gene: TRBD1
CDR3 protein: CASREGYYGYTF; CDR3 DNA: TGTGCCTCCAGGGAGGGGTACTATGGCTACACCTTC; V gene: TRBV30; J gene: TRBJ1-2; D gene: .
CDR3 protein: CASSDLAGVVEQYF; CDR3 DNA: TGCGCCAGCAGCGATCTAGCGGGAGTCGTCGAGCAGTACTTC; V gene: TRBV10-2; J gene: TRBJ2-7; D gene: TRBD2
CDR3 protein: CASSVSGMDDEQFF; CDR3 DNA: TGTGCCAGCAGCGTCAGCGGGATGGACGATGAGCAGTTCTTC; V gene: TRBV9; J gene: TRBJ2-1; D gene: TRBD2
CDR3 protein: CAWRAQGVGDTGELFF; CDR3 DNA: TGTGCCTGGAGAGCACAGGGGGTAGGGGACACCGGGGAGCTGTTTTTT; V gene: TRBV30; J gene: TRBJ2-2; D gene: TRBD1
CDR3 protein: CASSPSNRGSYEQYF; CDR3 DNA: TGTGCCAGCAGTCCTAGCAACAGGGGCTCCTACGAGCAGTACTTC; V gene: TRBV25-1; J gene: TRBJ2-7; D gene: TRBD1
CDR3 protein: CASSLNRAPYGYTF; CDR3 DNA: TGTGCCAGCAGTTTAAACAGGGCTCCCTATGGCTACACCTTC; V gene: TRBV28; J gene: TRBJ1-2; D gene: .
CDR3 protein: CASSWQTGVEETQYF; CDR3 DNA: TGCGCCAGCAGCTGGCAGACAGGGGTTGAAGAGACCCAGTACTTC; V gene: TRBV5-1; J gene: TRBJ2-5; D gene: TRBD1
CDR3 protein: CASSLGDFAENEQFF; CDR3 DNA: TGCGCCAGCAGCTTGGGGGACTTTGCGGAGAATGAGCAGTTCTTC; V gene: TRBV5-1; J gene: TRBJ2-1; D gene: .
CDR3 protein: CASSTGPQGTQYF; CDR3 DNA: TGTGCCAGCAGTACCGGTCCGCAGGGTACGCAGTATTTT; V gene: TRBV6-5; J gene: TRBJ2-3; D gene: .
CDR3 protein: CASSPMEGKHSYEQYF; CDR3 DNA: TGTGCCAGCAGCCCAATGGAGGGTAAGCACTCCTACGAGCAGTACTTC; V gene: TRBV5-4; J gene: TRBJ2-7; D gene: .
CDR3 protein: CASSQSGGQDEQFF; CDR3 DNA: TGCGCCAGCAGCCAATCAGGGGGCCAGGATGAGCAGTTCTTC; V gene: TRBV4-1; J gene: TRBJ2-1; D gene: TRBD1
CDR3 protein: CASSDGTGGGQPQHF; CDR3 DNA: TGTGCCAGCAGCGACGGGACAGGGGGCGGTCAGCCCCAGCATTTT; V gene: TRBV11-2; J gene: TRBJ1-5; D gene: TRBD1
CDR3 protein: CASSVGGRANYEQYF; CDR3 DNA: TGTGCCAGCAGCGTCGGCGGGAGGGCCAACTACGAGCAGTACTTC; V gene: TRBV9; J gene: TRBJ2-7; D gene: TRBD2
CDR3 protein: CASAGYRSTDTQYF; CDR3 DNA: TGCGCCAGCGCGGGGTACCGTAGCACAGATACGCAGTATTTT; V gene: TRBV5-1; J gene: TRBJ2-3; D gene: .
CDR3 protein: CASSYGGQSPYEQYF; CDR3 DNA: TGTGCCAGCAGTTACGGGGGACAGAGTCCCTACGAGCAGTACTTC; V gene: TRBV6-5; J gene: TRBJ2-7; D gene: TRBD1
CDR3 protein: CASSPRAGTSSYNEQFF; CDR3 DNA: TGTGCCAGCAGCCCACGTGCGGGGACCAGCTCCTACAATGAGCAGTTCTTC; V gene: TRBV7-2; J gene: TRBJ2-1; D gene: .
CDR3 protein: CASSAPLAGGGDTQYF; CDR3 DNA: TGTGCCAGCAGCGCCCCACTAGCGGGGGGAGGGGATACGCAGTATTTT; V gene: TRBV9; J gene: TRBJ2-3; D gene: TRBD2
CDR3 protein: CASSVGGLDTQYF; CDR3 DNA: TGTGCCAGCAGCGTTGGCGGGCTAGATACGCAGTATTTT; V gene: TRBV9; J gene: TRBJ2-3; D gene: .
CDR3 protein: CASSLGLATQYF; CDR3 DNA: TGTGCCAGCAGCTTGGGACTAGCAACGCAGTATTTT; V gene: TRBV14; J gene: TRBJ2-3; D gene: TRBD2
CDR3 protein: CASSIQGPEQYF; CDR3 DNA: TGTGCCAGCAGTATTCAGGGTCCCGAGCAGTACTTC; V gene: TRBV2; J gene: TRBJ2-7; D gene: .
CDR3 protein: CASIGGAGVNEQFF; CDR3 DNA: TGTGCCAGCATCGGGGGGGCGGGAGTAAATGAGCAGTTCTTC; V gene: TRBV7-9; J gene: TRBJ2-1; D gene: TRBD2
CDR3 protein: CASSPRVVGANEQFF; CDR3 DNA: TGTGCCAGCAGCCCTCGGGTGGTAGGAGCCAATGAGCAGTTCTTC; V gene: TRBV5-8; J gene: TRBJ2-1; D gene: .
CDR3 protein: CASSPPSSRYNEQFF; CDR3 DNA: TGTGCCAGCTCACCACCCTCTAGCCGTTACAATGAGCAGTTCTTC; V gene: TRBV18; J gene: TRBJ2-1; D gene: .
CDR3 protein: CASPPHLSNQPQHF; CDR3 DNA: TGTGCCAGCCCCCCTCACTTAAGCAATCAGCCCCAGCATTTT; V gene: TRBV6-5; J gene: TRBJ1-5; D gene: .
CDR3 protein: CASSTRASGPYNEQFF; CDR3 DNA: TGTGCCAGCAGTACCCGGGCCAGCGGGCCTTACAATGAGCAGTTCTTC; V gene: TRBV28; J gene: TRBJ2-1; D gene: .
CDR3 protein: CASSQHRETNTEAFF; CDR3 DNA: TGCGCCAGCAGCCAACACAGGGAAACGAACACTGAAGCTTTCTTT; V gene: TRBV4-1; J gene: TRBJ1-1; D gene: .
CDR3 protein: CASSQDLSSPETQYF; CDR3 DNA: TGTGCCAGCAGCCAAGATTTATCGTCCCCCGAGACCCAGTACTTC; V gene: TRBV4-2; J gene: TRBJ2-5; D gene: .
CDR3 protein: CASSEAAGSYGYTF; CDR3 DNA: TGTGCCAGCAGTGAAGCAGCAGGGTCCTATGGCTACACCTTC; V gene: TRBV6-1; J gene: TRBJ1-2; D gene: .
CDR3 protein: CASSEGGDTQYF; CDR3 DNA: TGTGCCAGCAGTGAGGGGGGAGATACGCAGTATTTT; V gene: TRBV2; J gene: TRBJ2-3; D gene: .
CDR3 protein: CASSGQASYNEQFF; CDR3 DNA: TGCGCCAGCAGCGGACAGGCGTCCTACAATGAGCAGTTCTTC; V gene: TRBV4-3; J gene: TRBJ2-1; D gene: TRBD1
CDR3 protein: CASSIQGSETQYF; CDR3 DNA: TGTGCCAGCAGCATACAGGGGTCAGAGACCCAGTACTTC; V gene: TRBV7-2; J gene: TRBJ2-5; D gene: TRBD1
CDR3 protein: CASSPGAQGPQETQYF; CDR3 DNA: TGTGCCAGCAGCCCAGGGGCCCAGGGGCCCCAAGAGACCCAGTACTTC; V gene: TRBV5-5; J gene: TRBJ2-5; D gene: .
CDR3 protein: CASSQDKGGGNGYTF; CDR3 DNA: TGCGCCAGCAGCCAAGATAAAGGAGGGGGCAATGGCTACACCTTC; V gene: TRBV4-1; J gene: TRBJ1-2; D gene: TRBD1
CDR3 protein: CASSLGDSTNEKLFF; CDR3 DNA: TGTGCCAGCAGCTTAGGGGACAGTACTAATGAAAAACTGTTTTTT; V gene: TRBV11-2; J gene: TRBJ1-4; D gene: TRBD1
CDR3 protein: CAISEGGGSYEQYF; CDR3 DNA: TGTGCCATCAGTGAGGGGGGGGGTTCCTACGAGCAGTACTTC; V gene: TRBV10-3; J gene: TRBJ2-7; D gene: TRBD2
CDR3 protein: CASSLQVGQGYNEQFF; CDR3 DNA: TGCGCCAGCAGCTTGCAAGTCGGACAGGGATACAATGAGCAGTTCTTC; V gene: TRBV5-1; J gene: TRBJ2-1; D gene: TRBD1
CDR3 protein: CAWSVMGARSPNEKLFF; CDR3 DNA: TGTGCCTGGAGTGTAATGGGGGCGCGTTCACCTAATGAAAAACTGTTTTTT; V gene: TRBV30; J gene: TRBJ1-4; D gene: .
CDR3 protein: CASSLSGTGGDTIYF; CDR3 DNA: TGTGCCAGCAGTTTATCCGGGACAGGGGGGGACACCATATATTTT; V gene: TRBV27; J gene: TRBJ1-3; D gene: TRBD1
CDR3 protein: CASKTSGRNTGELFF; CDR3 DNA: TGTGCCAGCAAAACTAGCGGGAGGAACACCGGGGAGCTGTTTTTT; V gene: TRBV28; J gene: TRBJ2-2; D gene: TRBD2
CDR3 protein: CASSPGQGSGNTIYF; CDR3 DNA: TGTGCCAGCTCCCCGGGACAGGGATCAGGAAACACCATATATTTT; V gene: TRBV18; J gene: TRBJ1-3; D gene: TRBD1
CDR3 protein: CASSPAGERPDTQYF; CDR3 DNA: TGTGCCAGCAGTCCAGCGGGGGAGCGGCCAGATACGCAGTATTTT; V gene: TRBV27; J gene: TRBJ2-3; D gene: TRBD2
CDR3 protein: CASSPDTYEQYF; CDR3 DNA: TGCGCCAGCAGCCCGGACACCTACGAGCAGTACTTC; V gene: TRBV5-1; J gene: TRBJ2-7; D gene: .
CDR3 protein: CASTRAGHYGYTF; CDR3 DNA: TGTGCCAGCACCCGGGCGGGTCACTATGGCTACACCTTC; V gene: TRBV6-1; J gene: TRBJ1-2; D gene: .
CDR3 protein: CASRFGLAGADEQFF; CDR3 DNA: TGTGCAAGTCGCTTTGGACTAGCGGGAGCGGATGAGCAGTTCTTC; V gene: TRBV12-2; J gene: TRBJ2-1; D gene: .
CDR3 protein: CASSTGTFRPIYF; CDR3 DNA: TGTGCCAGTAGTACGGGGACATTCCGTCCCATATATTTT; V gene: TRBV19; J gene: TRBJ1-3; D gene: .
CDR3 protein: CASRLDRASSYEQYF; CDR3 DNA: TGTGCCAGCAGACTCGACAGGGCTAGCTCCTACGAGCAGTACTTC; V gene: TRBV28; J gene: TRBJ2-7; D gene: TRBD1
CDR3 protein: CASSLTGGEKLFF; CDR3 DNA: TGTGCCAGCAGTTTGACAGGAGGTGAAAAACTGTTTTTT; V gene: TRBV6-5; J gene: TRBJ1-4; D gene: .
CDR3 protein: CASSLELPGDYNEQFF; CDR3 DNA: TGCGCCAGCAGCTTGGAACTCCCCGGGGACTACAATGAGCAGTTCTTC; V gene: TRBV5-1; J gene: TRBJ2-1; D gene: .
CDR3 protein: CASSPTGDEQYF; CDR3 DNA: TGTGCCAGCAGCCCGACAGGGGACGAGCAGTACTTC; V gene: TRBV7-9; J gene: TRBJ2-7; D gene: TRBD1